This T cell receptor (beta chain) was sequenced during a study of vaccination effects on CD4 cells after COVID-19. Regarding the study as a whole: Healthy vaccinees' vaccine-induced clones included only 1 of 255 that recognized common cold coronaviruses. Missing from the study were early post-infection timepoints, and its convalescent patients were few. Marked clonal contraction was seen in infection- and vaccine-induced clones late after vaccination.

Using viral peptide pools, the ViraFEST assay grew out antigen-specific CD4+ T cells prior to sequencing. It was after approximately 11 days of culture that CD4+ T cells were isolated. Vaccine recipients, nucleocapsid antibody negative, had no prior SARS-CoV-2 infection. Wells containing two million PBMC each were cultured with 10 IU/ml IL-2 and approximately 10 ug/ml peptides. CDR3 length equals 13 residues. Trimming shortened V by 10 bases and J by 3 bases, and 16 bases separated the two germline ends. Germline V gives CDR1 MNHEY, CDR2 SVGAGI. Profiled with immunoSEQ multiplex PCR; TCRdb holds only in-frame clones, not every one. The table has roughly 20,000 clones, around 68% seen once. This clone appeared once. Its antigen is not identified.

The rearrangement uses TRBV6-5 and TRBJ2-7, with D tentatively TRBD1 or TRBD2 (7 bases each). Sequencing used CD4+ T cells from PBMCs cultured with HCoV-NL63 spike peptides, obtained before COVID-19 vaccination. This TCR derives from a human donor who received a COVID-19 vaccine. The CDR3 DNA reads TGTGCCACTCACCCAGGGGGGGACTACGAGCAGTACTTC. Encoded protein: CATHPGGDYEQYF.